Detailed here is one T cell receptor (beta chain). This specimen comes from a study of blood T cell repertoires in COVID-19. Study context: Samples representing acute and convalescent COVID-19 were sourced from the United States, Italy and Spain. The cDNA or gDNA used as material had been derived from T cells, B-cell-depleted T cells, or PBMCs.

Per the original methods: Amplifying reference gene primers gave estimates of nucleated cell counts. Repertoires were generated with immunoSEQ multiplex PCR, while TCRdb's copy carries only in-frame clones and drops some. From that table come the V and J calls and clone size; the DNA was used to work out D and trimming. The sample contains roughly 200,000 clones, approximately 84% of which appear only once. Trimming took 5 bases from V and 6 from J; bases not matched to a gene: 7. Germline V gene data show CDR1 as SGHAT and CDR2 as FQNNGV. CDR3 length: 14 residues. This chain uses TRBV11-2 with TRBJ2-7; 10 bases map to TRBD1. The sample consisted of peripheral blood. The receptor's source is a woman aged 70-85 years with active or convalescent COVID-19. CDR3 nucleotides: TGTGCCAGCAGCGTACCGGGACAGGGGAGCGAGCAGTACTTC. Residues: CASSVPGQGSEQYF.